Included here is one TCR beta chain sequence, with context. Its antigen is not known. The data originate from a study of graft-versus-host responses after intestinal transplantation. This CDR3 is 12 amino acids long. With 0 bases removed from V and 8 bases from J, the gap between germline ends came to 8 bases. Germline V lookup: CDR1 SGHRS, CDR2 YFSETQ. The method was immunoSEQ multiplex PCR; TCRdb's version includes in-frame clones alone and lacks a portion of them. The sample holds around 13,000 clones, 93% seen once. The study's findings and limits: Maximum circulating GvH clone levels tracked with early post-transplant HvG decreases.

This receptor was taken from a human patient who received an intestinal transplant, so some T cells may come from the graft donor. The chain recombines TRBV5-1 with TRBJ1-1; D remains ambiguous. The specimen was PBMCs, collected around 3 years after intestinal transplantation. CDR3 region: CASSLGRQEAFF. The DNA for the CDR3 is TGCGCCAGCAGCTTGGGACGGCAGGAAGCTTTCTTT.